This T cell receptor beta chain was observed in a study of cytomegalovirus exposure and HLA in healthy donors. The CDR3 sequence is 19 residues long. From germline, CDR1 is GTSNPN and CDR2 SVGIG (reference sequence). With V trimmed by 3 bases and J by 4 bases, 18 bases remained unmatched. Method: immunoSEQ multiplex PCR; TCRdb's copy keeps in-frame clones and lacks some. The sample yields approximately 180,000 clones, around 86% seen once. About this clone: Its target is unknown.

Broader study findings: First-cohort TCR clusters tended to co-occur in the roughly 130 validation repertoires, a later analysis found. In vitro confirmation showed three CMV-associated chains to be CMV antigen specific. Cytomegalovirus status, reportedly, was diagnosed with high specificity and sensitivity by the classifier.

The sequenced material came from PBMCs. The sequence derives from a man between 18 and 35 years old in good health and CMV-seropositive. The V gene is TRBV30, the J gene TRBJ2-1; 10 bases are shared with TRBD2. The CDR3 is CAWSRVWLAGASPYNEQFF. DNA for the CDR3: TGTGCCTGGAGCAGGGTATGGCTAGCGGGGGCATCACCTTACAATGAGCAGTTCTTC. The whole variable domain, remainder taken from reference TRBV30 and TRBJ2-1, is SQTIHQWPATLVQPVGSPLSLECTVEGTSNPNLYWYRQAAGRGLQLLFYSVGIGQISSEVPQNLSASRPQDRQFILSSKKLLLSDSGFYLCAWSRVWLAGASPYNEQFFGPGTRLTVL.